This T cell receptor beta chain is drawn from a study of blood T cells in healthy people across ages. The CDR3 spans 13 residues. Germline V gene lookup returns CDR1 SGDLS and CDR2 YYNGEE. With respect to this clonotype: One end of the junction does not line up with germline, which may come from a read error.

Through a sample-barcoded 5' primer and a J-beta primer mix, a second PCR was run for about 7 to 12 cycles. Using its own MiXCR run on the 5' RACE reads, TCRdb lists one record per CDR3 protein. The repertoire consists of roughly 1,100,000 distinct CDR3 sequences, with around 25% occurring once and the leading ten covering approximately 0.79%. These data are also associated with another study on T cells of mothers and their children. That report notes: The cDNA synthesis received all extracted RNA, at about 1.5 ug per 15 ul. Each child contributed roughly 3 million TCR beta CDR3 reads, while each mother contributed over 8 million. Similar thymic selection effects on TCR recombination output appear in pairs, both related and unrelated.

The clonotype comes from a girl aged 2 to 10 in good health. V usage is TRBV9 and J usage is TRBJ1-6; D is undetermined. What was sequenced was blood. The CDR3 DNA is TGTGCCAGCAGGGTAGATGGGAATTCACCCCTCCACTTT. It yields the protein CASRVDGNSPLHF.